The present entry profiles one T cell receptor beta chain with its context. This clonotype was found once. Its antigen is unknown. The germline gene is not matched at one end of the junction; a read error may be the cause. This specimen belongs to a study of tumor-infiltrating lymphocytes in primary liver carcinoma (dated by TCRdb to 2016 to 2017). About the full investigation: The five patients, three men and two women aged 30 to 69 years, had hepatocellular carcinoma (four) or combined HCC and intrahepatic cholangiocarcinoma (one). To link TCRbeta repertoire diversity to the local molecular phenotype, the 20 to 30 tumor region samples were profiled with Agilent mRNA microarrays. Repertoires from technical replicates were highly reproducible, with mean shared-clone rates about 0.9 and correlation coefficients above 0.98. Samples yielded roughly 3.65 to 7.5 million productive TCRbeta reads; read depth did not differ significantly between tissue types. For each liver tumor, the study sampled five regions along with adjacent normal tissue and blood, and applied TCRbeta repertoire sequencing, expression microarrays and whole-exome sequencing. Tumors of the five patients were stage T1-T3 N0M0 with maximum diameters of roughly 4 to 11 cm. A total of some 35 specimens from 5 patients went through TCRbeta repertoire sequencing, namely 25 tumor regions, 5 adjacent noncancerous liver tissues and 5 peripheral blood samples. The research as a whole found: With just four or five patients in the study, the authors point out that the findings should be validated in a larger study. The top 250 clones accounted for a significantly greater share of the repertoire in tumors than in blood (p = 0.039). Comparison of CD4+ and CD8+ T cell repertoires was precluded by the use of bulk unsorted samples. Only about 8-24% of top clones were present in all five regions of a tumor, suggesting spatial heterogeneity of tumor-infiltrating T cells. Repertoire overlap was higher between tumor regions (mean roughly 36%) than tumor-adjacent (17%) or tumor-blood (14%) pairs, consistent with antigen-driven expansion. Because only the TCR beta chain was sequenced and unpaired alpha chains were not captured, true repertoire diversity is likely underestimated.

Without any cell sorting, total RNA and DNA were co-extracted from about 20-30 mg of bulk tissue using the AllPrep DNA/RNA mini kit. Five patients with histopathologically diagnosed primary liver carcinoma underwent surgical resection in China between 2015 and 2016. Chronic HBV infection was present in the patients, and the patients were treatment-naive at sampling. Five spatially separated regions were sampled per tumor: superior, inferior, left-lateral and right-lateral poles, plus the tumor centre. More than 80% viable tumor cells were found by histology in every tumor sample. Each fresh piece of tumor and adjacent tissue was cut in two, with one half stored in RNAlater at -80 degrees C and the other half sent for histology. TCRbeta-specific cDNA was reverse-transcribed from about 520 ng total RNA using a constant-region primer and ProtoScript II reverse transcriptase. TCRbeta libraries were built with three nested multiplex PCR rounds, a slightly modified ARM-PCR procedure. Each of the first two PCR rounds ran for approximately 10 cycles and used multiplex TRBV1-TRBV30 forward primers together with a Cbeta reverse primer. A final 25-cycle PCR with Deep VentR polymerase added sample barcodes and Illumina adapters. Before sequencing, amplicons of 200-500 bp were gel-purified using a QIAquick gel extraction kit. An Illumina HiSeq 2500 was used to sequence the TCRbeta amplicons, generating 250-bp paired-end reads. The study's own analysis went as follows. Quality trimming of reads was performed with Trimmomatic v0.33, and paired reads were merged with FLASH v1.2.11 so that full CDR3 sequences could be recovered. MiGEC v1.2.1b assigned V, D and J germline segments to the rearranged TCRbeta sequences. VDJtools v1.0.0 computed clonotype statistics and Shannon-Wiener diversity indices. To reduce sampling bias, subsequent analyses other than the diversity analysis used only the 250 most abundant clonotypes in each sample. Using fastp at Q25 and MiXCR, TCRdb reprocessed the public reads and kept productive beta chains. Rows with one shared CDR3 protein collapse into an entry with the most common genes and DNA. Here the V and J calls rest on TCRdb's processing, not on the authors' analysis. The sample table records tens of thousands of distinct CDR3 sequences; 72% of these occur just once. In total, the top ten clones hold roughly a fifth of the sample.

The CDR3 goes from the cysteine to the phenylalanine over 17 residues. Here the CDR3 DNA is all that survives: 51 bases in frame from base 1. CDR1 and CDR2, per the germline V gene (reference sequence), are MNHNY and SVGAGI. Sequencing input: liver tumor tissue from sampling region 1. The cell subset or site label, as the study defines it: tumor region T1, superior pole. The V and J segments used are TRBV6-6 and TRBJ1-6, with 9 bases aligning to TRBD1. The sequence was obtained from a man aged 35 to 55 with primary liver carcinoma and hepatitis B virus infection. The CDR3 here reads CASSYERQGGYNSPVHF. The nucleotide sequence is given as TGTGCCAGCAGTTACGAACGACAGGGGGGGTATAATTCACCCGTCCACTTC.